This TCR beta chain was recorded in a study of T cell responses to AZD1222 COVID-19 vaccine (dated by TCRdb to the early 2020s). Looking at the study overall: AZD1222 recipients with second doses at about 4 weeks or about 12 weeks were pooled, because spike-specific TCR depth and breadth did not differ between schedules. TCR sequencing was performed for approximately 240 trial participants, of whom about 200 were given two doses of AZD1222 and 26 were given two doses of MenACWY control vaccine. Trial participants were enrolled by age into 18-55, 56-69 and 70-plus year subgroups, with around 140, 26 and 57 TCR-sequenced participants respectively. The full study reports these points: Spike-specific TCR breadth and depth rose significantly after two AZD1222 doses compared with day 0 and with MenACWY recipients. No day 14 peak-response samples were available, so repertoires were characterized only after the peak T cell response. Nearly half of unique spike-specific TCRs reportedly recognized epitopes outside regions mutated in the B.1.351 and B.1.1.7 variants. In the small 56-69-year group, the increase in depth fell short of significance, most likely because of low power. Conclusions about previously exposed vaccinees were limited because only six AZD1222 recipients were SARS-CoV-2 seropositive at baseline. The vaccine-associated CD4 TCRs covered the entire spike protein, and the dominant responses fell in regions 160-218 and 743-854. Most participants were white British and females outnumbered males, and the authors suggested that clonal diversity may have been underestimated.

Details on this clone: Which antigen it targets is not known. Base qualities are not at hand, and no much larger clone is one base apart.

CDR1 is given as LGHDT and CDR2 as YNNKEL, both from the germline V gene (reference sequence). V and J lose 1 base and 7 bases, and a span of 9 bases separates them. The CDR3 has 13 amino acids, counting the end cysteine and phenylalanine. Of the read, only the CDR3 DNA is kept; its 39 bases are in frame from base 1. The CDR3 regions of human TCRbeta chains were analyzed by immunosequencing. The original pipeline was this. Repertoire TCRs were checked for matches against a reference library of SARS-CoV-2-specific TCRs that had been generated using the MIRA antigen-specificity platform. Breadth was defined as the fraction of unique TCRs that were SARS-CoV-2-associated. Depth was defined as the fraction of total T cells that were SARS-CoV-2-associated. Using the MIRA data, each spike-specific TCR was assigned both to the spike region to which the TCR was reactive and to a CD4 or CD8 class. Log10-transformed breadth and depth values were compared by one-way ANOVA with Sidak's multiple comparisons tests. Sourced from immuneACCESS, this table was stored by TCRdb with only in-frame sequences that have V and J called. A share of the clones is absent; for the studies checked, an unresolved V gene accounts for under half, and the remainder has no known explanation. The DNA gave D and trimming, while V, J and clone size come from that table. The table for this sample lists about 110,000 clones; 92% of them were counted only once. The ten largest clones capture approximately 1.3% of the sample.

The sample's time point label, decoded: baseline before first vaccination. The vaccinee samples were drawn from two UK trials, COV001 and COV002, one of which was a single-blind randomized controlled phase 2/3 trial testing AZD1222 (ChAdOx1 nCoV-19) in healthy adults. Trial participant PBMC samples were collected at day 0 and day 28 after the second dose for TCRbeta chain sequencing. This receptor was taken from an adult in good health. Sequenced material: peripheral blood, taken on day 0 of AZD1222 vaccination. The sequence links TRBV3-1 (or the pseudogene TRBV3-2) to TRBJ2-3; there is no confident call for the D gene. CDR3 sequence: CASSQAERNTQYF. DNA sequence: TGTGCCAGCAGCCAAGCAGAGAGGAATACGCAGTATTTT.